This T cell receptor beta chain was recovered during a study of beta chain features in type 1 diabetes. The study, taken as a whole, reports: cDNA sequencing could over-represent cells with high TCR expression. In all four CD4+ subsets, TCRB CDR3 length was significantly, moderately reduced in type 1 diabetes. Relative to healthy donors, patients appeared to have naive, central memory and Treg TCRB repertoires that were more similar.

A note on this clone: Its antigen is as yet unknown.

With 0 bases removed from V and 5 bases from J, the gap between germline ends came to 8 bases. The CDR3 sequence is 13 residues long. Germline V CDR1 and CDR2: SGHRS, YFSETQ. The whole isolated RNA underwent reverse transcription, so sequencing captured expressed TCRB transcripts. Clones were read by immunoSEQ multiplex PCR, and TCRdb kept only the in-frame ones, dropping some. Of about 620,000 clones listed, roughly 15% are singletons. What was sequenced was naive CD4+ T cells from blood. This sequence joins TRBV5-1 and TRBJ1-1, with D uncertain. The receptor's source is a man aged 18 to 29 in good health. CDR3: CASSLGIETEAFF. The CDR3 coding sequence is TGCGCCAGCAGCTTGGGTATCGAAACTGAAGCTTTCTTT.